Below are 28 T cell receptor beta chains sequenced from a single sample in a study of CD8+ T cells in alopecia areata. The sample's treatment: oral pan-JAK inhibitor, 5-10 mg twice daily. RNA extraction and reverse transcription yielded cDNA as sequencing template. TCRdb keeps only in-frame clones here, not all; method: immunoSEQ multiplex PCR. Among around 200,000 clones, less than 65% were seen once, and the ten largest hold 4% to 4.5%. This material consisted of CD4+ T cells sorted from blood, taken at week 4, from a patient treated with tofacitinib. The receptors come from a human donor with alopecia areata.

V and J are TRBV7-9 and TRBJ1-6, with a possible D match to TRBD1 (6 bases). Germline loops: CDR1 SEHNR, CDR2 FQNEAQ (reference sequence). Trimming removed 0 bases at V and 6 bases at J, with 12 bases between. There are 16 residues in the CDR3. CDR3 sequence (DNA): TGTGCCAGCAGCTTAGCCGCTTTGGGGGCTAATTCACCCCTCCACTTT. Its translation is CASSLAALGANSPLHF.

V gene TRBV7-2 combines with J gene TRBJ1-2; 7 nucleotides align to TRBD1. Germline V gene data show CDR1 as SGHTA and CDR2 as FQGNSA. J was trimmed by 8 bases and V by 0 bases; bases with no gene match: 9. The CDR3 contains 15 residues. The CDR3 loop is CASSLALGTADGYTF. CDR3 DNA: TGTGCCAGCAGCTTAGCCCTCGGGACAGCGGACGGCTACACCTTC.

V is TRBV15 and J is TRBJ1-1; D is unclear. Deletions cut 0 bases from V and 6 bases from J, with 8 bases between. Per germline, CDR1 LNHNV and CDR2 YYDKDF (reference sequence). The CDR3 has 13 residues. CDR3 sequence reads: CATSRDEDSEAFF. As DNA, the CDR3 is TGTGCCACCAGCAGAGATGAGGACTCTGAAGCTTTCTTT. Full variable domain (missing parts from reference TRBV15 and TRBJ1-1): DAMVIQNPRYQVTQFGKPVTLSCSQTLNHNVMYWYQQKSSQAPKLLFHYYDKDFNNEADTPDNFQSRRPNTSFCFLDIRSPGLGDTAMYLCATSRDEDSEAFFGQGTRLTVV.

This chain connects TRBV29-1 to TRBJ1-4; perhaps TRBD1 as D (5 bases). The CDR3 extends over 15 amino acids. Per the germline V gene, CDR1 is SQVTM and CDR2 is ANQGSEA. V gave up 7 bases and J gave up 0 bases, with 15 bases separating them. The CDR3: CSAQVGQTTNEKLFF. In nucleotides, the CDR3 is TGCAGCGCACAGGTTGGGCAGACAACTAATGAAAAACTGTTTTTT.

The table lists this clone with a few counts. This chain links TRBV5-1 with TRBJ2-7; tentatively, D is TRBD1 (6 bases). The CDR3 is 15 amino acids. Germline lookup yields CDR1 SGHRS and CDR2 YFSETQ. V was cut by 0 bases and J by 1 base, with 11 bases left in between. CDR3 nucleotide sequence: TGCGCCAGCAGCTTGGTTGCAGGGGAATCCTACGAGCAGTACTTC. Protein: CASSLVAGESYEQYF.

This chain connects TRBV29-1 to TRBJ1-2; possible D gene TRBD1, 5 bases. Trimming removed 6 bases at V and 0 bases at J, with 8 bases between. Germline V gives CDR1 SQVTM, CDR2 ANQGSEA. CDR3 length: 12 residues. CDR3 sequence: CSVTDSNYGYTF. Here the CDR3 DNA reads TGCAGCGTGACAGATTCTAACTATGGCTACACCTTC.

A single count supports this clone. This chain connects TRBV6-5 to TRBJ1-1, with 8 bases that match TRBD1. The CDR3 sequence is 15 residues long. The germline gives CDR1 MNHEY, CDR2 SVGAGI. V trimming: 6 bases; J trimming: 3 bases; junction bases outside the gene matches: 9. The CDR3 loop reads CASRSRQGRYTEAFF. CDR3 in DNA: TGTGCCAGCAGGTCCCGACAGGGGAGGTACACTGAAGCTTTCTTT.

The chain recombines TRBV29-1 with TRBJ1-2; TRBD1 aligns across 7 bases. Germline V CDR1 and CDR2: SQVTM, ANQGSEA. The trim removed 7 bases at V and 2 bases at J, leaving 10 bases unmatched. CDR3 length equals 14 residues. The CDR3, as DNA: TGCAGCGCTGGGGGGACAGTAGGCAACTATGGCTACACCTTC. Protein: CSAGGTVGNYGYTF.

The CDR3 here is CASSAGGSPAGGKTQYF. CDR3 nucleotide sequence: TGTGCCAGCTCAGCCGGAGGCTCCCCGGCGGGCGGGAAGACCCAGTACTTC. This chain connects TRBV18 to TRBJ2-5, with D possibly matching TRBD2 (6 bases). CDR3 length equals 17 residues. The germline CDR1 and CDR2 sequences are KGHSH and LQKENI. Trimming removed 5 bases from V and 6 bases from J, with 25 bases in between.

This clone was detected a few times. The CDR3, as DNA: TGCGCCAGCAGCCAAGTACTGCGGGGGCCCCCCCAAGAGACCCAGTACTTC. Protein product: CASSQVLRGPPQETQYF. The rearrangement uses TRBV4-1 and TRBJ2-5, with D possibly matching TRBD2 (7 bases). V was cut by 1 base and J by 1 base, with 16 bases left in between. CDR1 is MGHRA and CDR2 is YSYEKL in the germline V gene. The CDR3 has 17 residues.

CDR3 protein: CASSYKGAGDTQYF. CDR3 DNA sequence: TGTGCCAGCAGTTACAAGGGGGCGGGAGATACGCAGTATTTT. This chain joins TRBV6-6 and TRBJ2-3; 7 bases line up with TRBD1. The germline gives CDR1 MNHNY, CDR2 SVGAGI (reference sequence). Trimming at V came to 2 bases and at J to 5 bases, leaving 4 bases not matched to a gene. The CDR3 length is 14 residues.

The genes are TRBV9 and TRBJ1-1, with TRBD1 matching 9 bases. The CDR3 has 15 residues. The V and J ends lost 2 bases and 7 bases, in that order; junction bases with no gene match: 9. CDR1 and CDR2 from the germline V gene are SGDLS and YYNGEE. The CDR3 region is CASSVYGTGLIEAFF. The CDR3 nucleotides read TGTGCCAGCAGCGTTTACGGGACAGGGTTAATTGAAGCTTTCTTT.

This sequence joins TRBV19 and TRBJ1-2, with 8 bases identical to TRBD1. J lost 4 bases, V lost 10 bases, and 8 bases had no gene match. Germline CDR1 and CDR2: LNHDA and SQIVND (reference sequence). This CDR3 is 13 amino acids long. CDR3 nucleotides: TGTGCCACTAAAGGACAGGGATCCTATGGCTACACCTTC. Translating it yields CATKGQGSYGYTF.

V is TRBV5-6 and J is TRBJ2-2, with 11 bases that match TRBD1. Germline CDR1 and CDR2: SGHDT and YYEEEE. The V gene end was trimmed by 3 bases and the J gene end by 6 bases; junction bases not matched to a gene: 4. CDR3 length: 15 amino acids. The CDR3, as DNA: TGTGCCAGCAGCTATGGACAGGGGGCGCCCGGGGAGCTGTTTTTT. Translated, it gives CASSYGQGAPGELFF.

This clone was detected once. The chain combines TRBV11-2 with TRBJ2-5; TRBD1 matches 10 bases. Losses at the gene ends were 6 bases for V and 2 bases for J; bases not matched to a gene: 6. The CDR3 contains 15 residues. Looked up from germline, CDR1 is SGHAT and CDR2 is FQNNGV. The DNA for the CDR3 is TGTGCCAGCAGATTCCCGGGACAGGGGCAAGAGACCCAGTACTTC. Translating it yields CASRFPGQGQETQYF. The full variable domain, completed using reference TRBV11-2 and TRBJ2-5, is EAGVAQSPRYKIIEKRQSVAFWCNPISGHATLYWYQQILGQGPKLLIQFQNNGVVDDSQLPKDRFSAERLKGVDSTLKIQPAKLEDSAVYLCASRFPGQGQETQYFGPGTRLLVL.

This clone was counted only a few times. V gene TRBV29-1 combines with J gene TRBJ2-7; 9 bases align to TRBD1. This CDR3 spans 12 amino acids. The germline gives CDR1 SQVTM, CDR2 ANQGSEA. CDR3 region: CTGTGNSYEQYF. DNA for the CDR3: TGCACCGGGACAGGGAACTCCTACGAGCAGTACTTC.

Regarding this clone: Within the sample, other DNA sequences also encode this same CDR3. The V call is TRBV20-1, the J call TRBJ2-5; TRBD2 agrees at 7 bases. Germline V gives CDR1 DFQATT, CDR2 SNEGSKA (reference sequence). Trimming at V came to 5 bases and at J to 5 bases, leaving 2 bases not matched to a gene. This CDR3 is built from 11 residues. In nucleotides, the CDR3 is TGCAGTGCTGGGACTAAGGAGACCCAGTACTTC. This translates into CSAGTKETQYF.

This clone was counted between two and nine times. This chain joins TRBV29-1 and TRBJ2-7; D might be TRBD1 (5 bases). Germline V gives CDR1 SQVTM, CDR2 ANQGSEA. This CDR3 spans 12 amino acids. The ends were cut back, 4 bases at V and 5 bases at J, with 12 bases in the middle. This CDR3 reads CSVVAGLNEQYF. Here the CDR3 DNA reads TGCAGCGTTGTAGCAGGGCTGAACGAGCAGTACTTC.

The chain combines TRBV29-1 with TRBJ1-2; 9 bases agree with TRBD1. Germline V CDR1 and CDR2: SQVTM, ANQGSEA. The CDR3 spans 15 residues. Losses at the gene ends were 4 bases for V and 0 bases for J; bases not matched to a gene: 6. The CDR3 DNA reads TGCAGCGTTGTGGGGACAGGGACTTCTAACTATGGCTACACCTTC. Protein product: CSVVGTGTSNYGYTF.

This clone was observed a handful of times. The rearrangement links TRBV29-1 to TRBJ2-5, with TRBD1 matching 9 bases. Trimming cost V 6 bases and J 4 bases; bases outside gene matches: 6. CDR1 and CDR2 (germline): SQVTM, ANQGSEA. This CDR3 region has 13 residues. CDR3 sequence: CSVRDRAGETQYF. The CDR3 DNA reads as TGCAGCGTCCGGGACAGGGCAGGAGAGACCCAGTACTTC.

V usage is TRBV2 and J usage is TRBJ2-2, with TRBD2 as a possible D gene (5 bases). V lost 3 bases, J lost 7 bases, and 12 bases lay in between. CDR1 and CDR2 (germline): SNHLY, FYNNEI. The CDR3 covers 14 residues. The CDR3 bases are TGTGCCAGCAGTGACACAGAGGGAAACGGGGAGCTGTTTTTT. Amino acids: CASSDTEGNGELFF.

The V call is TRBV15, the J call TRBJ2-1; D is unresolved. The V end lost 5 bases, the J end lost 0 bases, and 11 bases lay between the germline ends. This CDR3 comprises 15 residues. Germline CDR1 reads LNHNV; CDR2 reads YYDKDF (reference sequence). In DNA form, the CDR3 reads TGTGCCACCAGCCAAAGGTCTAGCTCCTACAATGAGCAGTTCTTC. It codes for CATSQRSSSYNEQFF.

The rearrangement uses TRBV5-6 and TRBJ1-1, with D possibly being TRBD1 (6 bases). The CDR3 has 15 residues. The V gene lost 3 bases and the J gene lost 4 bases, with 16 bases spanning the gap. Germline CDR1 and CDR2: SGHDT and YYEEEE. The CDR3 here is CASSSYRVGSTEAFF. The DNA for the CDR3 is TGTGCCAGCAGCTCCTACAGGGTGGGATCCACTGAAGCTTTCTTT.

The chain uses TRBV7-9 and TRBJ2-5, with D hard to call. In germline, CDR1 is SEHNR, CDR2 FQNEAQ (reference sequence). The V gene lost 6 bases and the J gene lost 0 bases, with 11 bases spanning the gap. There are 14 residues in the CDR3. This chain's CDR3 is CASSSRTDQETQYF. The DNA of the CDR3 is TGTGCCAGCAGTTCCCGGACGGACCAAGAGACCCAGTACTTC.

This clone occurred a few times. The chain uses TRBV29-1 and TRBJ1-2; 8 bases fit TRBD1. After removal of 5 bases from V and 4 bases from J, the junction contained 0 bases not matched to a gene. This CDR3 spans 11 amino acids. Germline-derived CDR1 and CDR2 are SQVTM and ANQGSEA. CDR3 loop: CSVTGGYGYTF. The CDR3 bases are TGCAGCGTTACAGGGGGCTATGGCTACACCTTC. The complete variable domain, with remaining parts taken from reference TRBV29-1 and TRBJ1-2, reads SAVISQKPSRDICQRGTSLTIQCQVDSQVTMMFWYRQQPGQSLTLIATANQGSEATYESGFVIDKFPISRPNLTFSTLTVSNMSPEDSSIYLCSVTGGYGYTFGSGTRLTVV.

V usage is TRBV6-5 and J usage is TRBJ1-2, with 10 bases lining up with TRBD1. The CDR3 loop spans 15 amino acids. V lost 8 bases, J lost 4 bases, and 10 bases stayed unmatched. Germline V gene data show CDR1 as MNHEY and CDR2 as SVGAGI. For the CDR3, the DNA is TGTGCCAGCCGCGGGGTGGGGACAGGGGCCTATGGCTACACCTTC. Amino acids: CASRGVGTGAYGYTF.

The V call is TRBV25-1, the J call TRBJ2-5, with a tentative D call TRBD2 (6 bases). This CDR3 has 15 residues. Germline V CDR1 and CDR2: MGHDK, SYGVNS. Trimming stripped 1 base from V and 7 bases from J, with 16 bases between. DNA for the CDR3: TGTGCCAGCAGTGAATTCCTAGGAGGGGAAGTGACCCAGTACTTC. Translation: CASSEFLGGEVTQYF.

The J gene is TRBJ1-2, the V gene TRBV5-1; D possibly corresponds to TRBD1 (6 bases). The ends were cut back, 4 bases at V and 2 bases at J, with 12 bases in the middle. This CDR3 region has 14 residues. Germline V gene data show CDR1 as SGHRS and CDR2 as YFSETQ. CDR3 bases: TGCGCCAGCAGCCAATCGGACAGAAACTATGGCTACACCTTC. Protein: CASSQSDRNYGYTF.